The present T cell receptor (beta chain) was sequenced within a study of Graves' ophthalmopathy and Graves' hyperthyroidism. Study-wide context: The collection of peripheral blood took place at initial diagnosis, before any treatment. Study-level points and caveats: A model built from 13 signatures distinguished ophthalmopathy from stable hyperthyroidism with around 91% sensitivity and approximately 80% specificity.

This clonotype was seen at least ten times. As yet, its antigen is unknown. Patients were excluded if they had other autoimmune diseases or uncontrolled infections, and likewise if pregnancy or lactation applied. Orbital computed tomography, thyroid ultrasound, TRAb, serum thyroxine and clinical symptoms formed the basis of diagnosis. V was clipped by 6 bases and J by 2 bases, with 16 bases between them. Germline values: CDR1 ENHRY, CDR2 SYGVKD. The CDR3 runs to 15 residues. Transcripts of RNA were the source for amplifying TCR beta CDR3 regions. RT-PCR was first run with HTBI primers, then multiplex PCR in a second round. One entry per CDR3 protein, called by TCRdb with MiXCR from the multiplex PCR reads. This table has almost 750,000 distinct CDR3 sequences, about 44% appearing once.

J is TRBJ2-5 and V is TRBV10-3; D possibly corresponds to TRBD2 (5 bases). The sequencing input was peripheral blood. The TCR sequence derives from an adult man with Graves' ophthalmopathy. CDR3 amino acids: CAISDQKDFQETQYF. DNA of the CDR3: TGTGCCATCAGCGATCAAAAGGACTTTCAAGAGACCCAGTACTTC.